This T cell receptor beta chain was identified during a study of identical twins. Germline CDR1 is LGHNA and CDR2 is YNFKEQ. The CDR3 spans 16 residues. V was pared by 4 bases and J by 4 bases, with 17 bases between. Study results and caveats: In cord blood, abundant beta clonotypes had fewer insertions; memory showed no trend. It was possible that invariant MAIT and iNKT cells partly confounded the zero-insertion analyses. Some out-of-frame alpha sequences were shared by twins, and these showed excess low generation probability.

Template switching, a step in the protocol, added a universal primer site, and cDNA carried unique molecular identifiers. TCRdb recomputed calls from the 5' RACE reads with MiXCR, one row per CDR3 protein. There are roughly 1.6 million distinct CDR3 sequences in the sample; less than 40% occur only once, and around 0.25% lies in the top ten. In the case of this clonotype: Its antigen remains unknown.

The sequence came from a newborn girl in good health. The chain employs TRBV4-2 and TRBJ1-3, with D tentatively TRBD1 (5 bases). What was sequenced was cord blood. The CDR3 sequence: CASSREHAGRGNTIYF. CDR3 sequence (DNA): TGTGCCAGCAGCCGGGAGCATGCGGGGCGGGGAAACACCATATATTTT.